The 3 T cell receptor beta chains reported below all come from one sample, sequenced in a study of cytomegalovirus exposure and HLA in healthy donors. 13 Jbeta primers and 60 Vbeta primers were used for the PCR. TCRdb's table, derived via immunoSEQ multiplex PCR, lists solely in-frame clones and lacks some. The sample lists around 200,000 clones; around four fifths were seen once. The sample consisted of PBMCs. The receptors were gathered from a man aged 45-65 years in good health and CMV-seronegative.

CDR3 sequence reads: CASSLLIRVGQGNNSPLHF. In nucleotides, the CDR3 is TGTGCCAGCAGCTTATTAATTAGGGTGGGCCAGGGCAATAATTCACCCCTCCACTTT. This chain joins TRBV7-2 and TRBJ1-6, with TRBD1 as a possible D gene (5 bases). This CDR3 contains 19 residues. Per the germline V gene, CDR1 is SGHTA and CDR2 is FQGNSA. The ends were cut back, 2 bases at V and 5 bases at J, with 22 bases in the middle. Filled out from reference TRBV7-2 and TRBJ1-6, the complete variable domain reads GAGVSQSPSNKVTEKGKDVELRCDPISGHTALYWYRQSLGQGLEFLIYFQGNSAPDKSGLPSDRFSAERTGGSVSTLTIQRTQQEDSAVYLCASSLLIRVGQGNNSPLHFGNGTRLTVT.

This clone was recorded once. The CDR3 sequence is CASSFPNEKLFF. CDR3 nucleotide sequence: TGTGCCAGCAGCTTCCCAAATGAAAAACTGTTTTTT. This chain connects TRBV5-4 to TRBJ1-4; unclear D gene. The germline V gene has CDR1 SGHNT and CDR2 YYREEE (reference sequence). The CDR3 extends over 12 amino acids. V was clipped by 2 bases and J by 5 bases, with 4 bases between them.

The CDR3 sequence is CASSRILAGGSYEQYF. The CDR3, as DNA: TGCGCCAGCAGTCGCATACTAGCGGGAGGGTCCTACGAGCAGTACTTC. V and J are TRBV4-1 and TRBJ2-7; 13 bases map to TRBD2. V shed 6 bases, J shed 1 base, and the junction held 6 bases outside the gene matches. The CDR3 runs 16 residues. CDR1 MGHRA and CDR2 YSYEKL come from the germline V gene.